The 3 T cell receptor beta chains listed next were all sequenced from one sample in a study of type 1 and type 2 diabetes patients. The PCR template was genomic DNA. Amplification of the beta chain CDR3 used 30 forward and 13 reverse multiplex primers. TCRdb reprocessed the multiplex PCR reads with MiXCR, giving one entry per CDR3 protein. The table has fewer than 350,000 distinct CDR3 sequences, 45% to 60% seen once. Input material: peripheral blood mononuclear cells (PBMCs). Every receptor here comes from a young man with type 2 diabetes.

This clonotype was recorded a few times. The J gene is TRBJ2-2, the V gene TRBV19, with 9 bases identical to TRBD1. This CDR3 is 13 amino acids long. J lost 6 bases, V lost 6 bases, and 2 bases had no gene match. Per germline, CDR1 LNHDA and CDR2 SQIVND (reference sequence). The CDR3 sequence is CASRRQGAGELFF. CDR3 coding DNA: TGTGCCAGTAGAAGACAGGGGGCCGGGGAGCTGTTTTTT.

The V gene is TRBV7-9, the J gene TRBJ1-2; weak D call: TRBD1 (5 bases). CDR3 length: 13 amino acids. Germline lookup yields CDR1 SEHNR and CDR2 FQNEAQ (reference sequence). V lost 6 bases and J lost 4, with 12 bases in between. CDR3 DNA: TGTGCCAGCAGTGACCGACAGTCCTATGGCTACACCTTC. The encoded protein is CASSDRQSYGYTF.

This chain links TRBV20-1 with TRBJ2-5; 7 nucleotides align to TRBD2. The germline V gene encodes CDR1 DFQATT and CDR2 SNEGSKA (reference sequence). This CDR3 has 15 amino acids. The ends lost 5 bases at V and 4 bases at J; junction bases unmatched: 13. The CDR3 region is CSAVGEGLGGETQYF. CDR3 nucleotides: TGCAGTGCTGTAGGGGAGGGCCTGGGGGGAGAGACCCAGTACTTC.